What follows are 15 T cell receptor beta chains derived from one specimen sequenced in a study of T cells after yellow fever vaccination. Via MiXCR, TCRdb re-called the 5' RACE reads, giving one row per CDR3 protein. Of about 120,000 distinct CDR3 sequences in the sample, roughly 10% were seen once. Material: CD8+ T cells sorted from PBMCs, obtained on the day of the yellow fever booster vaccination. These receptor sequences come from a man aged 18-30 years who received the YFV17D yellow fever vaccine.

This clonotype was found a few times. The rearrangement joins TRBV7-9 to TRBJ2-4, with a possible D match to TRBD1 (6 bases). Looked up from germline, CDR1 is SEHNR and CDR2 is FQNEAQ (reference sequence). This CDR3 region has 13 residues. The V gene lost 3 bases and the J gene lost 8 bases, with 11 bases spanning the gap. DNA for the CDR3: TGTGCCAGCAGCTTGTCGGGACAAGACATTCAGTACTTC. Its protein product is CASSLSGQDIQYF.

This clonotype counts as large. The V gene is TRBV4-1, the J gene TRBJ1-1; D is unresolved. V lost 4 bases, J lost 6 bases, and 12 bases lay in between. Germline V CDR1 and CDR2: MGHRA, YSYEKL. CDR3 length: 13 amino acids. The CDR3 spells CASSPREVAEAFF. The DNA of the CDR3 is TGCGCCAGCAGCCCTAGGGAGGTGGCTGAAGCTTTCTTT.

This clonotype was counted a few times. Here the CDR3 reads CASSALKGGQGANEQFF. The CDR3 nucleotides are TGTGCCAGCAGTGCCCTCAAGGGGGGACAGGGGGCGAATGAGCAGTTCTTC. The V call is TRBV6-1, the J call TRBJ2-1, with TRBD1 matching 12 bases. CDR1 is MNHNS and CDR2 is SASEGT in the germline V gene. There are 17 residues in the CDR3. J was trimmed by 7 bases and V by 4 bases; bases with no gene match: 11.

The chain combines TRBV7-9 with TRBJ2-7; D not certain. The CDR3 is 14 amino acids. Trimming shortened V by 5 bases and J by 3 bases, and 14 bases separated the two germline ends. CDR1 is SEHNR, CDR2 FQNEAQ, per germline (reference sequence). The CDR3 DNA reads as TGTGCCAGCAGCCATCCGATTTTTTTCTACGAGCAGTACTTC. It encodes CASSHPIFFYEQYF. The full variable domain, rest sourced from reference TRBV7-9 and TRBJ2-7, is DTGVSQNPRHKITKRGQNVTFRCDPISEHNRLYWYRQTLGQGPEFLTYFQNEAQLEKSRLLSDRFSAERPKGSFSTLEIQRTEQGDSAMYLCASSHPIFFYEQYFGPGTRLTVT.

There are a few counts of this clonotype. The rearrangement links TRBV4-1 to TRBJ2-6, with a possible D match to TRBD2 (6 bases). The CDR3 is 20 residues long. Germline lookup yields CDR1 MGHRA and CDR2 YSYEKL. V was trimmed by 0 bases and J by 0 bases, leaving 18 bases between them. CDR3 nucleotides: TGCGCCAGCAGCCAAGACTCCCACTCGGGAGTTAGCTCTGGGGCCAACGTCCTGACTTTC. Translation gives CASSQDSHSGVSSGANVLTF.

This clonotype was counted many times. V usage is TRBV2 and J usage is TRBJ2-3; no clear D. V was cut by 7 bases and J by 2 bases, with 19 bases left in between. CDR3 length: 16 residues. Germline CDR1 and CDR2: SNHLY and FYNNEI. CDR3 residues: CASTWPPEIHTDTQYF. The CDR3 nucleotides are TGTGCCAGCACTTGGCCCCCAGAAATTCACACAGATACGCAGTATTTT.

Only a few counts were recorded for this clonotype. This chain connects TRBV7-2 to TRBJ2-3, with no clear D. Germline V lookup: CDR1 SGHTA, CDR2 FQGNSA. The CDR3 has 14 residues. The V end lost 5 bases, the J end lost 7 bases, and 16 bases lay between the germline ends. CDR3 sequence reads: CASSLSSPRHTQYF. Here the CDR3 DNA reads TGTGCCAGCAGCCTAAGTAGCCCCCGGCATACGCAGTATTTT.

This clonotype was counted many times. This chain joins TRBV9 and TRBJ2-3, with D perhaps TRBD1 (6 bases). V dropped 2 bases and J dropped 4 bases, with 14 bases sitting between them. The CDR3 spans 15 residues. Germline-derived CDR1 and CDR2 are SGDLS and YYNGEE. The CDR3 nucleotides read TGTGCCAGCAGCGTGGGGGCTTCTCAGGCAGATACGCAGTATTTT. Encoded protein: CASSVGASQADTQYF.

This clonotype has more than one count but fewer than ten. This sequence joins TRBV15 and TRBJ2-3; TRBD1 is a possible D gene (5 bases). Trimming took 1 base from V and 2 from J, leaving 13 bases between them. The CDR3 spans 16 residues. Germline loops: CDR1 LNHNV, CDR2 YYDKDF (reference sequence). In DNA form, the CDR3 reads TGTGCCACCAGCAGAGTGTTAGACAGTTTCACAGATACGCAGTATTTT. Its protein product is CATSRVLDSFTDTQYF.

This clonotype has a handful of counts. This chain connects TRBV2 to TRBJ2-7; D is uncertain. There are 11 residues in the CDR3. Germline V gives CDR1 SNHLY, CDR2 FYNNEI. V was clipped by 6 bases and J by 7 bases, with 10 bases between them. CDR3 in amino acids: CASSPGQEQYF. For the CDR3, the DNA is TGTGCCAGCAGCCCCGGGCAAGAGCAGTACTTC.

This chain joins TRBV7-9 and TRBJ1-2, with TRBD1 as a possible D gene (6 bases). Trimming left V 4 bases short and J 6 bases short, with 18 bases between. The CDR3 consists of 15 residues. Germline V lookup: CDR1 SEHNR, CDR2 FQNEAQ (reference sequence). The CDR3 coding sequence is TGTGCCAGCAGCTCGGGGCGCAGGGGATGGGATGGCTACACCTTC. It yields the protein CASSSGRRGWDGYTF.

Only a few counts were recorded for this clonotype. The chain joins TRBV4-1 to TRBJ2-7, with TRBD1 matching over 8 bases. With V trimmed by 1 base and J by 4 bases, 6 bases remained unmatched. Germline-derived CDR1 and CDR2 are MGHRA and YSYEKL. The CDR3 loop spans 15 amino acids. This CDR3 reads CASSQAQGEGYEQYF. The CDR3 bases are TGCGCCAGCAGCCAAGCACAGGGGGAAGGTTACGAGCAGTACTTC.

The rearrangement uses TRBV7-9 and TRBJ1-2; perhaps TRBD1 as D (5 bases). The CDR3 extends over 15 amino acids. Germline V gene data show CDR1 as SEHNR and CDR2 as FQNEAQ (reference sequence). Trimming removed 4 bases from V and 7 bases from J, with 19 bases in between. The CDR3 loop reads CASSSRSRGVSGYTF. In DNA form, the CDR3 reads TGTGCCAGCAGCTCCAGGTCAAGAGGGGTCTCTGGCTACACCTTC.

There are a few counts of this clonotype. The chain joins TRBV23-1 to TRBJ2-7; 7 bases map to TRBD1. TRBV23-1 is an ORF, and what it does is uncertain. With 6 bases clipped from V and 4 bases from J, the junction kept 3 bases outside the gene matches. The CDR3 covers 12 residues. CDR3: CASRPDRYEQYV. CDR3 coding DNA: TGCGCCAGCAGGCCGGACAGGTACGAGCAGTACGTC.

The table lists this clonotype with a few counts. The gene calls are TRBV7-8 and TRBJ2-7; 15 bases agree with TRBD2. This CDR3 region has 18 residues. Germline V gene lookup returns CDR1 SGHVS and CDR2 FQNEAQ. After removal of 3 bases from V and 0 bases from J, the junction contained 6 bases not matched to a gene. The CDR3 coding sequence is TGTGCCAGCAGCTTGTGGGGGACTAGCGGGGGGTTCTCCTACGAGCAGTACTTC. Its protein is CASSLWGTSGGFSYEQYF.